This T cell receptor beta chain is drawn from a study of immune evolution from preneoplasia to lung adenocarcinoma. The study, taken as a whole, reports: Later-stage lesions appeared to have more T cells, more diversity, less clonality. Highest clonality occurred in KRAS-mutant, not EGFR-mutant or double wild-type, nodules.

Resections took place in Japan or China from the mid-2010s to the late 2010s. From germline, CDR1 is GTSNPN and CDR2 SVGIG (reference sequence). V was pared by 1 base and J by 1 base, with 5 bases between. CDR3 size: 12 residues. Worth noting for this clone: Its antigen is unidentified.

Method: immunoSEQ multiplex PCR; TCRdb's copy keeps in-frame clones and lacks some. The data hold around 8,000 clones, with around 83% observed a single time. V gene TRBV30 combines with J gene TRBJ2-7; D unresolved. Sequenced: FFPE minimally invasive lung adenocarcinoma tissue. This clonotype originated in a person between 65 and 79 years old with lung adenocarcinoma. DNA for the CDR3: TGTGCCTGGAGTGACATTTCCTACGAGCAGTACTTC. Translated: CAWSDISYEQYF.